This T cell receptor beta chain was captured by sequencing in a study of CD8+CD57+ T cells in acquired aplastic anemia. The overall study: Mean yield of DNA from sorted CD4+ and CD8+ cells was approximately 3 ug. CD4+ reads averaged about 10.8 million in healthy donors. General study points: Patients and controls had CD8+ Simpson's diversity values that were not significantly distinct. Roughly 30 CD8+ CDR3 sequences occurred in both the patients and the controls.

Germline V CDR1 and CDR2: SEHNR, FQNEAQ (reference sequence). The CDR3 covers 11 residues. The germline V and J ends were trimmed by 5 bases and 3 bases, with 4 bases remaining between them. The TCR beta profiling, which covered VDJ combination and CDR3 sequence, was carried out using genomic DNA as the template. TCRdb processed the reads anew with MiXCR; each CDR3 protein has one entry. The sample consists of some 240,000 distinct CDR3 sequences, 30% to 35% of them appearing once. At least ten counts were recorded for this clonotype. Its matching antigen is unknown. The receptor's source is a human donor in good health, serving as a control. Material: sorted CD4+, CD8+, or CD8+CD57+ T cells (not recorded which) from PBMCs. The chain carries TRBV7-9 and TRBJ2-5; D unresolved. The CDR3: CASSAKETQYF. CDR3 sequence (DNA): TGTGCCAGCAGCGCGAAAGAGACCCAGTACTTC.